This T cell receptor (beta chain) was retrieved from a study of Ad26.COV2.S vaccination and SARS-CoV-2 variants. The repertoire was sequenced with immunoSEQ multiplex PCR; TCRdb's copy has only in-frame clones and lacks some. Of roughly 320,000 clones in the sample, around 85% were seen once. Stated treatment: about 20 received Ad26.COV2.S at low or high dose, single or two shots; a few received placebo; per-sample allocation not given. Each sample was drawn 63 days after the first injection (of vaccine or placebo). Trimming at V came to 0 bases and at J to 5 bases, leaving 1 base not matched to a gene. The CDR3 contains 15 residues. Per the germline V gene, CDR1 is MNHEY and CDR2 is SVGAGI.

This TCR was recovered from a person between 18 and 59 years old who received the Ad26.COV2.S COVID-19 vaccine or a placebo. The chain recombines TRBV6-5 with TRBJ1-6; 7 bases match TRBD1. The sequencing used peripheral blood, collected in a trial of Ad26.COV2.S vaccine versus placebo. CDR3: CASSYSGTDNSPLHF. The CDR3 bases are TGTGCCAGCAGTTACTCCGGGACAGATAATTCACCCCTCCACTTT.